These 14 T cell receptor beta chains came from one sample sequenced in a study of spatial heterogeneity in lung cancer. A single record per CDR3 protein comes from TCRdb applying MiXCR to the 5' RACE reads. The sample holds around 20,000 distinct CDR3 sequences; around 5% are singletons and the top ten take 10%. Time point given: sample taken at primary tumor resection. Study-wide results and limits: Counts of expanded intratumoral alpha and beta TCRs tracked tumor mutation counts.

The antigens these receptors bind are not known. The specimen comprised lung tumor tissue, sampled at surgery. These receptors were taken from a female donor with early-stage non-small cell lung cancer.

Relative to its sample, this clonotype is medium-sized. With the library built for alpha chains, this beta chain is off target and its frequency is not meaningful. The chain is built from TRBV5-6 and TRBJ2-3; D gene ambiguous. Trimming left V 4 bases short and J 3 bases short, with 12 bases between. The length of the CDR3 is 14 residues. The germline V gene has CDR1 SGHDT and CDR2 YYEEEE. The CDR3 sequence: CASSPETRTDTQYF. CDR3 sequence (DNA): TGTGCCAGCAGCCCGGAAACCCGGACAGATACGCAGTATTTT.

About this clonotype: This beta chain turned up in a library designed for alpha chains; as an off-target read, its abundance says little. V usage is TRBV7-8 and J usage is TRBJ2-5; tentative D call: TRBD2 (6 bases). CDR1 is SGHVS and CDR2 is FQNEAQ in the germline V gene. The CDR3 consists of 15 residues. V shed 5 bases and J shed 5 bases, with 18 bases lying between them. CDR3 coding DNA: TGTGCCAGCAGCCTAACGGGGGTAGCCCGGGAGACCCAGTACTTC. Translation gives CASSLTGVARETQYF.

This clonotype was detected a few times. A library prepared for alpha chains yielded this beta chain as an off-target read; its size is of little meaning. The chain uses TRBV5-1 and TRBJ2-1; D possibly matches TRBD1 or TRBD2 (5 bases each). The V gene lost 5 bases and the J gene lost 7 bases, with 16 bases spanning the gap. The length of the CDR3 is 14 residues. From germline, CDR1 is SGHRS and CDR2 YFSETQ. The CDR3 DNA sequence: TGCGCCAGCAGTACCGGGACCCCTGGGAATGAGCAGTTCTTC. Residues: CASSTGTPGNEQFF.

This clonotype was seen ten or more times. This beta chain came through as a stray read in a library set up for alpha chains, and its size says little. The gene calls are TRBV18 and TRBJ2-1, with TRBD2 identical over 9 bases. Trimming cost V 3 bases and J 9 bases; bases outside gene matches: 9. This CDR3 contains 15 residues. CDR1 and CDR2 (germline): KGHSH, LQKENI. The CDR3 DNA sequence: TGTGCCAGCTCACCCCTCCACCTTAGCGGGGGTGAGCAGTTCTTC. This translates into CASSPLHLSGGEQFF.

There are a few counts of this clonotype. A library prepared for alpha chains yielded this beta chain as an off-target read; its size is of little meaning. The rearrangement uses TRBV20-1 and TRBJ2-7, with 12 bases lining up with TRBD2. The CDR3 spans 15 residues. J was trimmed by 2 bases and V by 1 base; bases with no gene match: 3. Germline CDR1 DFQATT, CDR2 SNEGSKA (reference sequence). The CDR3 loop reads CSARGTSGATYEQYF. For the CDR3, the DNA is TGCAGTGCTAGAGGGACTAGCGGGGCAACCTACGAGCAGTACTTC.

In its sample, this clonotype ranks as large. The library was built for alpha chains, so this beta chain is an off-target read and its size means little. The chain has TRBV13 and TRBJ2-7; 8 bases line up with TRBD2. After removal of 3 bases from V and 0 bases from J, the junction contained 1 base not matched to a gene. This CDR3 region has 14 residues. CDR1 is PRHDT, CDR2 FYEKMQ, per germline (reference sequence). The CDR3 spells CASSLSGSSYEQYF. DNA for the CDR3: TGTGCCAGCAGCTTGAGCGGGAGCTCCTACGAGCAGTACTTC.

This clonotype was counted only a few times. Because this beta chain is a stray read in a library intended to capture alpha chains, its abundance should not be given much weight. J is TRBJ2-5 and V is TRBV12-5; D unresolved. CDR3 length: 12 residues. Germline V gives CDR1 LGHNT, CDR2 FRNRAP. V lost 5 bases to trimming and J lost 4 bases, with 8 bases between them. CDR3: CASGTVGETQYF. CDR3 DNA sequence: TGTGCTAGTGGTACGGTGGGAGAGACCCAGTACTTC.

This clonotype has ten or more counts. This beta chain is an unintended read in a library built for alpha chains; its size means little. The V and J genes are TRBV10-3 and TRBJ1-1; the match to TRBD1 covers 7 bases. Trimming removed 6 bases from V and 2 bases from J; junction bases left unmatched: 9. CDR1 ENHRY and CDR2 SYGVKD come from the germline V gene. The CDR3 length is 15 residues. The CDR3 DNA reads as TGTGCCATCAGCAAGTTCCGGGACAGCAACACTGAAGCTTTCTTT. It translates to CAISKFRDSNTEAFF.

This clonotype was seen ten or more times. In a library made to pick up alpha chains, this beta chain is a stray read with a size that means little. The J gene is TRBJ2-3, the V gene TRBV9; 12 nucleotides agree with TRBD2. CDR3 length: 15 amino acids. The J segment lost 8 bases and the V segment lost 0 bases, leaving 4 bases of the junction unmatched. The germline gives CDR1 SGDLS, CDR2 YYNGEE. In DNA, the CDR3 is TGTGCCAGCAGCGTAGGCCTAGCGGGAGGGCCTACGCAGTATTTT. Encoded protein: CASSVGLAGGPTQYF.

This clonotype came up many times. The junction and the germline gene differ at one end; a read error may be behind it. A library made for alpha chains picked up this beta chain off target, so its size means little. The chain has TRBV27 and TRBJ2-1; 8 bases map to TRBD2. Per the germline V gene, CDR1 is MNHEY and CDR2 is SMNVEV (reference sequence). The CDR3 is made up of 15 amino acids. The CDR3 reads CASSSPSKREPSRVF. In DNA form, the CDR3 reads TGTGCCAGCAGTTCGCCCTCTAAGCGGGAGCCCAGCCGGGTCTTC.

This clonotype was detected many times. This beta chain is an unintended read in a library built for alpha chains; its size means little. The chain is built from TRBV28 and TRBJ1-1; D not certain. The CDR3 spans 14 residues. V lost 5 bases to trimming and J lost 4 bases, with 14 bases between them. Germline assignment: CDR1 MDHEN and CDR2 SYDVKM. The CDR3 loop is CASSPPAGTTEAFF. CDR3 nucleotides: TGTGCCAGCAGTCCCCCCGCGGGTACCACTGAAGCTTTCTTT. Full variable domain (rest looked up from reference TRBV28 and TRBJ1-1): DVKVTQSSRYLVKRTGEKVFLECVQDMDHENMFWYRQDPGLGLRLIYFSYDVKMKEKGDIPEGYSVSREKKERFSLILESASTNQTSMYLCASSPPAGTTEAFFGQGTRLTVV.

The sample holds many counts of this clonotype. In a library made to pick up alpha chains, this beta chain is a stray read with a size that means little. V is TRBV7-9 and J is TRBJ2-3, with D perhaps matching TRBD1 (5 bases). The germline V gene has CDR1 SEHNR and CDR2 FQNEAQ (reference sequence). This CDR3 contains 13 residues. The ends were cut back, 6 bases at V and 6 bases at J, with 13 bases in the middle. The CDR3 DNA reads TGTGCCAGCAGAAGGGGCGTTGCGGATACGCAGTATTTT. Its protein product is CASRRGVADTQYF.

This clonotype is medium-sized by share. This beta chain is an off-target read within a library intended for alpha chains, so its frequency means little. The genes are TRBV11-1 and TRBJ2-4, with 11 positions matching TRBD2. Per germline, CDR1 SGHAT and CDR2 FQDESV (reference sequence). CDR3 length equals 18 residues. V shed 11 bases, J shed 0 bases, and the junction held 15 bases outside the gene matches. In DNA, the CDR3 is TGTGCCTCCAGCAGGGGACTAGCGGTAGACTTAGCCAAAAACATTCAGTACTTC. Residues: CASSRGLAVDLAKNIQYF. Full variable domain (remainder filled in from reference TRBV11-1 and TRBJ2-4): EAEVAQSPRYKITEKSQAVAFWCDPISGHATLYWYRQILGQGPELLVQFQDESVVDDSQLPKDRFSAERLKGVDSTLKIQPAELGDSAMYLCASSRGLAVDLAKNIQYFGAGTRLSVL.

Note on this clonotype: A library made for alpha chains picked up this beta chain off target, so its size means little. V is TRBV7-9 and J is TRBJ2-7, with 8 bases matching TRBD1. Germline V CDR1 and CDR2: SEHNR, FQNEAQ (reference sequence). CDR3 length: 13 residues. The trim removed 6 bases at V and 2 bases at J, leaving 3 bases unmatched. CDR3 nucleotide sequence: TGTGCCAGCAGAGGACAGGGAACCTACGAGCAGTACTTC. Encoded protein: CASRGQGTYEQYF. The variable domain in full, completed from reference TRBV7-9 and TRBJ2-7, reads DTGVSQNPRHKITKRGQNVTFRCDPISEHNRLYWYRQTLGQGPEFLTYFQNEAQLEKSRLLSDRFSAERPKGSFSTLEIQRTEQGDSAMYLCASRGQGTYEQYFGPGTRLTVT.